Below, 20 T cell receptor beta chains from the same sample are listed, as sequenced in a study of shared clonotypes between healthy human individuals. Naive CD8 cells lacked CD45RO, underwent positive selection for CCR7 and left out terminally differentiated effector memory CD45RA+ cells. The repertoire was sequenced with immunoSEQ multiplex PCR; TCRdb's copy has only in-frame clones and lacks some. The table has roughly 550,000 clones, nearly 97% seen once. Sequenced material: naive CD8+ T cells sorted from blood. Every receptor here comes from a woman in her thirties in good health.

The rearrangement uses TRBV5-1 and TRBJ2-5; TRBD2 matches 10 bases. V lost 6 bases to trimming and J lost 2 bases; unmatched junction nucleotides: 4. The CDR3 is 14 amino acids. Per the germline V gene, CDR1 is SGHRS and CDR2 is YFSETQ. The CDR3 spells CASKKREGQETQYF. CDR3 nucleotide sequence: TGCGCCAGCAAAAAGCGGGAGGGACAAGAGACCCAGTACTTC.

J is TRBJ1-4 and V is TRBV27; unclear D gene. CDR3 length: 13 amino acids. Germline values: CDR1 MNHEY, CDR2 SMNVEV (reference sequence). V was trimmed by 1 base and J by 5 bases, leaving 5 bases between them. The CDR3 sequence: CASSLWRNEKLFF. The CDR3 DNA reads TGTGCCAGCAGTTTATGGAGAAATGAAAAACTGTTTTTT.

The chain has TRBV7-2 and TRBJ2-5; 10 nucleotides line up with TRBD2. The germline CDR1 and CDR2 sequences are SGHTA and FQGNSA. Trimming cost V 5 bases and J 4 bases; bases outside gene matches: 13. The CDR3 consists of 17 residues. CDR3 bases: TGTGCCAGCAGCCTGGGACTAGCGCAAATAGGGGGAGAGACCCAGTACTTC. It yields the protein CASSLGLAQIGGETQYF.

The chain's CDR3 is CASGTSGRPAEQYF. As DNA, the CDR3 is TGTGCCAGCGGGACTAGCGGGAGGCCCGCCGAGCAGTACTTC. The rearrangement links TRBV27 to TRBJ2-7, with 15 positions matching TRBD2. CDR1 and CDR2 (germline): MNHEY, SMNVEV (reference sequence). CDR3 length: 14 residues. Unmatched junction bases numbered 5, after V lost 8 bases and J lost 6 bases.

This clone was counted once. This chain uses TRBV19 with TRBJ1-1; D is ambiguous. Looked up from germline, CDR1 is LNHDA and CDR2 is SQIVND (reference sequence). The CDR3 sequence is 14 residues long. The V end was cut by 1 base, the J end by 5 bases, with 11 bases between. As DNA, the CDR3 is TGTGCCAGTAGTATAGTACCGGGCGGGACTGAAGCTTTCTTT. As protein: CASSIVPGGTEAFF.

V is TRBV28 and J is TRBJ2-7; 7 bases are a match to TRBD1. The V gene's germline CDR1 is MDHEN and CDR2 SYDVKM. With V trimmed by 2 bases and J by 4 bases, 2 bases remained unmatched. The CDR3 is 13 amino acids. DNA for the CDR3: TGTGCCAGCAGTTTACACAGGGGTTACGAGCAGTACTTC. This sequence encodes CASSLHRGYEQYF.

The V and J genes are TRBV10-2 and TRBJ2-3; D is ambiguous. The CDR3 sequence is 11 residues long. CDR1 is WSHSY and CDR2 is SAAADI in the germline V gene. V was clipped by 8 bases and J by 4 bases, with 7 bases between them. This chain's CDR3 is CASGVADTQYF. As DNA, the CDR3 is TGCGCCAGCGGAGTCGCAGATACGCAGTATTTT.

V usage is TRBV28 and J usage is TRBJ1-1; possible D gene TRBD1, 5 bases. Per the germline V gene, CDR1 is MDHEN and CDR2 is SYDVKM. The V and J ends lost 6 bases and 1 base respectively, with 15 bases between them. The CDR3 has 15 amino acids. Written as DNA, the CDR3 is TGTGCCAGCAGCCCGCCCGCGACAGAGAACACTGAAGCTTTCTTT. This sequence encodes CASSPPATENTEAFF.

The CDR3 DNA sequence: TGTGCCAGCAGCTTAGGTCCCGGACAGGGGACCTACGAGCAGTACTTC. This translates into CASSLGPGQGTYEQYF. V gene TRBV7-9 combines with J gene TRBJ2-7; 9 bases are a match to TRBD1. V lost 1 base and J lost 2; bases outside the gene matches: 6. This CDR3 is 16 amino acids long. Germline V gene sequence: CDR1 SEHNR, CDR2 FQNEAQ (reference sequence).

The V and J genes are TRBV9 and TRBJ1-1; 7 bases are a match to TRBD1. The CDR3 length is 19 residues. Germline CDR1 reads SGDLS; CDR2 reads YYNGEE. The ends lost 0 bases at V and 0 bases at J; junction bases unmatched: 14. The CDR3 DNA sequence: TGTGCCAGCAGCGTAGCCGCGCGGGAGACAGGGATAATGAACACTGAAGCTTTCTTT. Translating it yields CASSVAARETGIMNTEAFF.

The rearrangement links TRBV14 to TRBJ2-5; no reliable D call. V was clipped by 0 bases and J by 0 bases, with 11 bases between them. Germline V gene data show CDR1 as SGHDN and CDR2 as FVKESK. There are 16 residues in the CDR3. CDR3 in amino acids: CASSQEPGSDQETQYF. CDR3 in DNA: TGTGCCAGCAGCCAAGAACCCGGATCAGACCAAGAGACCCAGTACTTC.

This chain uses TRBV7-6 with TRBJ1-1; D uncertain. Trimming shortened V by 5 bases and J by 2 bases, and 9 bases separated the two germline ends. The CDR3 length is 13 residues. CDR1 SGHVS and CDR2 FNYEAQ come from the germline V gene. The DNA for the CDR3 is TGTGCCAGCAGCCTCCTCATAAACACTGAAGCTTTCTTT. It specifies CASSLLINTEAFF. Variable domain in full (rest from reference TRBV7-6 and TRBJ1-1): GAGVSQSPRYKVTKRGQDVALRCDPISGHVSLYWYRQALGQGPEFLTYFNYEAQQDKSGLPNDRFSAERPEGSISTLTIQRTEQRDSAMYRCASSLLINTEAFFGQGTRLTVV.

This sequence joins TRBV5-4 and TRBJ1-2; D remains unclear. Trimming removed 7 bases at V and 3 bases at J, with 16 bases between. The length of the CDR3 is 14 residues. Germline V CDR1 and CDR2: SGHNT, YYREEE (reference sequence). The CDR3 loop is CASRDWGSDYGYTF. The DNA for the CDR3 is TGTGCCAGCCGCGACTGGGGATCGGACTATGGCTACACCTTC.

The CDR3 is CSVEWDFNGDEQFF. In nucleotides, the CDR3 is TGCAGCGTTGAGTGGGACTTTAATGGCGATGAGCAGTTCTTC. The J gene is TRBJ2-1, the V gene TRBV29-1; weak D call: TRBD2 (6 bases). The CDR3 loop spans 14 amino acids. The V and J ends lost 3 bases and 8 bases respectively, with 17 bases between them. Germline loops: CDR1 SQVTM, CDR2 ANQGSEA.

The V call is TRBV5-4, the J call TRBJ2-7; D uncertain. The germline V and J ends were trimmed by 0 bases and 2 bases, with 9 bases remaining between them. Germline V gene data show CDR1 as SGHNT and CDR2 as YYREEE (reference sequence). CDR3 length: 14 amino acids. The CDR3 loop reads CASSLDPDTYEQYF. The CDR3 nucleotides are TGTGCCAGCAGCTTGGATCCAGATACCTACGAGCAGTACTTC. Looking up the rest from reference TRBV5-4 and TRBJ2-7 gives the full variable domain: ETGVTQSPTHLIKTRGQQVTLRCSSQSGHNTVSWYQQALGQGPQFIFQYYREEENGRGNFPPRFSGLQFPNYSSELNVNALELDDSALYLCASSLDPDTYEQYFGPGTRLTVT.

This chain links TRBV30 with TRBJ2-1; no definite D call. Germline assignment: CDR1 GTSNPN and CDR2 SVGIG (reference sequence). This CDR3 has 12 amino acids. V lost 2 bases and J lost 6, with 8 bases in between. CDR3 in amino acids: CAWSPAINEQFF. In DNA form, the CDR3 reads TGTGCCTGGAGTCCAGCGATCAATGAGCAGTTCTTC.

This chain connects TRBV7-9 to TRBJ2-6; D is perhaps TRBD2 (5 bases). Germline V lookup: CDR1 SEHNR, CDR2 FQNEAQ (reference sequence). This CDR3 has 19 residues. Deletions cut 4 bases from V and 0 bases from J, with 19 bases between. DNA for the CDR3: TGTGCCAGCAGCTATCCCCCGCGCATCGCGGGCTCTGGGGCCAACGTCCTGACTTTC. Translating it yields CASSYPPRIAGSGANVLTF.

This clone has just one count. V gene TRBV27 combines with J gene TRBJ2-7, with 8 nucleotides matching TRBD2. After removal of 6 bases from V and 1 base from J, the junction contained 14 bases not matched to a gene. Germline V gene data show CDR1 as MNHEY and CDR2 as SMNVEV (reference sequence). This CDR3 has 17 residues. The DNA of the CDR3 is TGTGCCAGCAGCCCCACTGCCAGGGCTAGCGGGTCCTACGAGCAGTACTTC. This codes for CASSPTARASGSYEQYF.

The chain has TRBV30 and TRBJ2-2, with 9 positions matching TRBD1. The CDR3 totals 14 residues. CDR1 is GTSNPN and CDR2 is SVGIG in the germline V gene (reference sequence). V shed 8 bases and J 6 bases; nucleotides not matched to a gene: 10. In nucleotides, the CDR3 is TGTGCCGGCTCGGACAGGGGAGGGCCCGGGGAGCTGTTTTTT. Translated: CAGSDRGGPGELFF. The full variable domain, completed using reference TRBV30 and TRBJ2-2, is SQTIHQWPATLVQPVGSPLSLECTVEGTSNPNLYWYRQAAGRGLQLLFYSVGIGQISSEVPQNLSASRPQDRQFILSSKKLLLSDSGFYLCAGSDRGGPGELFFGEGSRLTVL.

The chain recombines TRBV7-9 with TRBJ1-1; D is unclear. Trimming pared 3 bases from V and 9 bases from J, leaving 11 bases between. Germline V gene lookup returns CDR1 SEHNR and CDR2 FQNEAQ (reference sequence). The CDR3 spans 12 residues. CDR3 in DNA: TGTGCCAGCAGCTTCTTAGGGTCTCAAGCTTTCTTT. This sequence encodes CASSFLGSQAFF.